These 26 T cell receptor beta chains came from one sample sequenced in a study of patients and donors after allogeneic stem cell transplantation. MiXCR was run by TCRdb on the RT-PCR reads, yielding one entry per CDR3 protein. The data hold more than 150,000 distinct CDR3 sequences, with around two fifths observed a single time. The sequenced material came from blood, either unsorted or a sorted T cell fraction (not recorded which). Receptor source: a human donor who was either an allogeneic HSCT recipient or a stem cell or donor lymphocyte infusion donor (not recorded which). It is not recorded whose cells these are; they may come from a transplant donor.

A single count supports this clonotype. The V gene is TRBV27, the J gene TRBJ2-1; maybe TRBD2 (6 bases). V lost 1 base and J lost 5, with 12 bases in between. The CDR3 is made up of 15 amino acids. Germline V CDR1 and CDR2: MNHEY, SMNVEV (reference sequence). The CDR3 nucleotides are TGTGCCAGCAGTTTATTTGCTAGCGTCAACAATGAGCAGTTCTTC. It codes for CASSLFASVNNEQFF.

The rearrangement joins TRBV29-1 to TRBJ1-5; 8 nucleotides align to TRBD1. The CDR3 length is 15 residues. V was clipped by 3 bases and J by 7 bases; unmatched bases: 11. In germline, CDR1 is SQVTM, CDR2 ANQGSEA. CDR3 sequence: CSVEVAGGAGQPQHF. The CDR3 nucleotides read TGCAGCGTTGAGGTGGCAGGGGGCGCGGGGCAGCCCCAGCATTTT.

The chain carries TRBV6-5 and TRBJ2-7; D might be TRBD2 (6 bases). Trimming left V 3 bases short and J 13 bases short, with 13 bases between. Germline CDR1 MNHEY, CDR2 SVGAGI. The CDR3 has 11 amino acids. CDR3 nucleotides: TGTGCCAGCAGTTATGGGACTCTTGTTTACTTC. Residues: CASSYGTLVYF.

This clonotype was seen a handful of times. The CDR3 region is CASSFTMIGRRGYNEQFF. CDR3 DNA sequence: TGTGCCAGCAGCTTCACTATGATCGGGAGGAGGGGGTACAATGAGCAGTTCTTC. This chain connects TRBV7-8 to TRBJ2-1, with TRBD2 as a possible D gene (7 bases). The ends were cut back, 3 bases at V and 4 bases at J, with 22 bases in the middle. Germline assignment: CDR1 SGHVS and CDR2 FQNEAQ. The CDR3 consists of 18 residues.

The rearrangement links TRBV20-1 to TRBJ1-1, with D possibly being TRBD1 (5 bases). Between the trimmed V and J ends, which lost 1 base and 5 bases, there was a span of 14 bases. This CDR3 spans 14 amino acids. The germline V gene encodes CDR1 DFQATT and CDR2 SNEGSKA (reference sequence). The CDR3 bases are TGCAGTGCTAGAGGCCGCAGGGTAGGAACTGAAGCTTTCTTT. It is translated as CSARGRRVGTEAFF.

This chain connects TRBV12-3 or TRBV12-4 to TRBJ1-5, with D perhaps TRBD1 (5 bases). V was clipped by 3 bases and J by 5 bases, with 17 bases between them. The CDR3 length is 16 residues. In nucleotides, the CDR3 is TGTGCCAGCAGTTTGGTGGTCGGGACCTGGGATCAGCCCCAGCATTTT. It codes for CASSLVVGTWDQPQHF.

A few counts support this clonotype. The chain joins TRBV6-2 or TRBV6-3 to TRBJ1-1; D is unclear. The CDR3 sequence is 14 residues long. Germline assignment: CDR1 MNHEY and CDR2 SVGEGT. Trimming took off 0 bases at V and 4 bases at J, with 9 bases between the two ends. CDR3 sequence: CASSYSSGGTEAFF. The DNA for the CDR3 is TGTGCCAGCAGTTACTCGTCGGGAGGCACTGAAGCTTTCTTT.

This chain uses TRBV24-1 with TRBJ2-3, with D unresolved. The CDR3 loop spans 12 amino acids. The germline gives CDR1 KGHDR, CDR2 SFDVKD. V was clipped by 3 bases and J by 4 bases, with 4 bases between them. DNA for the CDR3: TGTGCCACCAGTGATACGCCAGATACGCAGTATTTT. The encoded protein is CATSDTPDTQYF.

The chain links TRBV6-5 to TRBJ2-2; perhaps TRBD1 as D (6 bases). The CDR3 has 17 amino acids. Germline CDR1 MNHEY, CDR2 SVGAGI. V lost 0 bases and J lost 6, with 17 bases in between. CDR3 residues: CASSYSGRGIDPGELFF. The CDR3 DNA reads TGTGCCAGCAGTTACTCGGGCAGGGGAATTGATCCCGGGGAGCTGTTTTTT.

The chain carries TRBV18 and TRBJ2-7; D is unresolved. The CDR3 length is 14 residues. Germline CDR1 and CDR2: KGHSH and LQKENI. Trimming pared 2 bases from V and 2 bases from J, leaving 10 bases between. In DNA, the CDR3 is TGTGCCAGCTCACCAACAATGGGGACCTACGAGCAGTACTTC. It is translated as CASSPTMGTYEQYF.

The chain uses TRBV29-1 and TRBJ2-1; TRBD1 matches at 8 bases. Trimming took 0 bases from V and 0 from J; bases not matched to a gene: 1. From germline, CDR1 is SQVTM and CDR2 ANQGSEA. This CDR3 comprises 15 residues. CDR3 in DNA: TGCAGCGTTGAAGACGGACAGGGCTCCTACAATGAGCAGTTCTTC. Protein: CSVEDGQGSYNEQFF.

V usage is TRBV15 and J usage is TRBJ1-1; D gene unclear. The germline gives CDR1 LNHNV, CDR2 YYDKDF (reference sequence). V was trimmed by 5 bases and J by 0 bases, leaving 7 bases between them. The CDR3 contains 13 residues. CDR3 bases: TGTGCCACCAGCGAGGAACTGAACACTGAAGCTTTCTTT. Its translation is CATSEELNTEAFF.

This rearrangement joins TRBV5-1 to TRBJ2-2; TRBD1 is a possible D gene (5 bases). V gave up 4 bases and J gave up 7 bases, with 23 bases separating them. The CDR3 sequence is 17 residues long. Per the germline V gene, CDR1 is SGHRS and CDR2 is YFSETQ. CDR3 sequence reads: CASSTSAHFPRDGELFF. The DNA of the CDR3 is TGCGCCAGCAGCACTTCGGCGCACTTCCCCAGGGACGGGGAGCTGTTTTTT.

The CDR3 loop reads CSPTSGAPDTQYF. CDR3 DNA: TGCAGCCCTACTAGCGGGGCCCCAGATACGCAGTATTTT. The chain has TRBV20-1 and TRBJ2-3, with 10 bases identical to TRBD2. CDR1 and CDR2 from the germline V gene are DFQATT and SNEGSKA (reference sequence). The CDR3 has 13 amino acids.

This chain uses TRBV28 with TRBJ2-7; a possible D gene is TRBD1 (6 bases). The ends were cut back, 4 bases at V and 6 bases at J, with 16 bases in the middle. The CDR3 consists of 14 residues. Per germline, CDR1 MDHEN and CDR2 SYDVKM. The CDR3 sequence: CASSWGQGALEQYF. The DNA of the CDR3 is TGTGCCAGCAGTTGGGGGCAGGGAGCTCTCGAGCAGTACTTC.

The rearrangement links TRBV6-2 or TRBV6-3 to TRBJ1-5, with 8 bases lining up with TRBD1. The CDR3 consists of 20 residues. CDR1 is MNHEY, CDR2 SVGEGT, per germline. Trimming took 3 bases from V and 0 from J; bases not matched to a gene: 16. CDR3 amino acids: CASSYVAGTGGTNSNQPQHF. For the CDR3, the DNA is TGTGCCAGCAGTTATGTAGCCGGGACAGGAGGCACGAATAGCAATCAGCCCCAGCATTTT.

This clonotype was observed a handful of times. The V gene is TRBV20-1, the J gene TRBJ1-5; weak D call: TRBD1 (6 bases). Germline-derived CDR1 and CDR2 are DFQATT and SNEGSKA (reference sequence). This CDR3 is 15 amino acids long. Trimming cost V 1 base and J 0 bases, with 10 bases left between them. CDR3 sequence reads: CSARVGGNSNQPQHF. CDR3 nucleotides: TGCAGTGCTAGAGTAGGGGGGAATAGCAATCAGCCCCAGCATTTT.

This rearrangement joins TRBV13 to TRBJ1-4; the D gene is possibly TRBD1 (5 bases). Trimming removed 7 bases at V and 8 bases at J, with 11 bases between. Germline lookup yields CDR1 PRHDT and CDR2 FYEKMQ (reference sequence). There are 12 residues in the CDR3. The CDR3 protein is CASTIWGEKLFF. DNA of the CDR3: TGTGCCAGCACAATCTGGGGGGAAAAACTGTTTTTT.

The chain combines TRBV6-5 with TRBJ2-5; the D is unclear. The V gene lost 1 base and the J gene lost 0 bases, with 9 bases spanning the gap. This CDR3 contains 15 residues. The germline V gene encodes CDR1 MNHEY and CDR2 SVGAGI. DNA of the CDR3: TGTGCCAGCAGTTACTGGGGTGGGGACCAAGAGACCCAGTACTTC. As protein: CASSYWGGDQETQYF.

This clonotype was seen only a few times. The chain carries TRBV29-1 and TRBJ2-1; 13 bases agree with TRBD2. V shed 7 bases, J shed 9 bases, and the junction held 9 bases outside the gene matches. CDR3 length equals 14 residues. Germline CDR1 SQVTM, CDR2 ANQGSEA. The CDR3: CSAGLAGVSIEQFF. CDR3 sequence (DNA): TGCAGCGCAGGACTAGCGGGAGTTTCTATTGAGCAGTTCTTC.

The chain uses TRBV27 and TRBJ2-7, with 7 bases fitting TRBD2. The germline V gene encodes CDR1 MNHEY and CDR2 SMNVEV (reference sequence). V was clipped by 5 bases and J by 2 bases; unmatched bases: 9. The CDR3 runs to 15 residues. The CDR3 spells CASSAFGLEPYEQYF. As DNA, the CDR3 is TGTGCCAGCAGTGCCTTCGGACTAGAGCCCTACGAGCAGTACTTC.

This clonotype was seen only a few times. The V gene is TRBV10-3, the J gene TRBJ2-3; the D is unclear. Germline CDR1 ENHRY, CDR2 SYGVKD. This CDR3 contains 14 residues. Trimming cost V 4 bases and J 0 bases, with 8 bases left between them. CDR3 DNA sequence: TGTGCCATCAGTGGAGGATTTAGCACAGATACGCAGTATTTT. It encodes CAISGGFSTDTQYF.

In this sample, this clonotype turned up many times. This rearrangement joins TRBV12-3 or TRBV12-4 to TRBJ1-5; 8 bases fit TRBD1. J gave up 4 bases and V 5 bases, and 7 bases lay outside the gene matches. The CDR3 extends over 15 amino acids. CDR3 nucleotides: TGTGCCAGCAGTCCTGGACAGGGAGGGAATCAGCCCCAGCATTTT. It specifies CASSPGQGGNQPQHF.

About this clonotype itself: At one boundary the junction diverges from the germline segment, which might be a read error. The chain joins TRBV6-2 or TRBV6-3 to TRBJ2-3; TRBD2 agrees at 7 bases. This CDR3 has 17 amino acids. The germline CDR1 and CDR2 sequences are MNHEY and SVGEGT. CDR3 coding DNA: TGTGCCAGCAGCTACTCTCCTTTCCGGGAGGAAGTAGATACGCAGTATTTT. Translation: CASSYSPFREEVDTQYF.

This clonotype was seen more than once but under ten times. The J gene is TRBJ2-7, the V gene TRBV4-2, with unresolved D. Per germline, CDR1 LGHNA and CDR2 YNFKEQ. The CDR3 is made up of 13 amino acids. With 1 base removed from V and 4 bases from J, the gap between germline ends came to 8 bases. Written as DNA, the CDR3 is TGTGCCAGCAGCCAAGGGCCTGTATACGAGCAGTACTTC. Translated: CASSQGPVYEQYF.

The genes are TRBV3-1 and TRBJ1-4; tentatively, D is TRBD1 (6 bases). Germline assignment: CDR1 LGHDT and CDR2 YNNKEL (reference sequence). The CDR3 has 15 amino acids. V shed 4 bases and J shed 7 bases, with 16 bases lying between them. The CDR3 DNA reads TGTGCCAGCAGCCCAGGGGAGGGCTTTGGTGAAAAACTGTTTTTT. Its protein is CASSPGEGFGEKLFF.